The T cell receptor (beta chain) described here comes from a study of cytomegalovirus exposure and HLA in healthy donors. About the research overall: An earlier analysis identified fewer than 130 million unique TCR beta sequences in some 180 million T cells. HLA-typed donors contributed about 85 million unique TCRs, which were held in an early data release.

The PCR made use of 60 Vbeta and 13 Jbeta primers. Using immunoSEQ multiplex PCR, the repertoire was profiled, and TCRdb retains in-frame clones only, with some absent. The sample holds some 94,000 clones, 69% seen once. Findings and limits, study-wide: Later analysis associated a missense DCLRE1C variant with TCR beta V- and J-gene trimming.

The CDR3 extends over 11 amino acids. CDR1 and CDR2 (germline): SQVTM, ANQGSEA. V was trimmed by 4 bases and J by 7 bases, leaving 11 bases between them. As concerns this clone: Its antigen is unidentified.

This chain uses TRBV29-1 with TRBJ2-7, with D possibly being TRBD2 (5 bases). The clonotype was recovered from a man aged 45 to 65 in good health and CMV-seronegative. Input material: PBMCs. The CDR3 reads CSVVRGSEQYV. Written as DNA, the CDR3 is TGCAGCGTTGTCCGAGGGAGTGAGCAGTACGTC.